This T cell receptor (beta chain) was recovered during a study of cytomegalovirus exposure and HLA in healthy donors (dated by TCRdb to the late 2010s). Regarding the study in general: An earlier analysis of several hundred of the donors reported approximately 270 Gb of sequence data and around 120 million unique TCR beta sequences from about 179 million T cells. The study combined high-throughput TCR immunosequencing, statistical association of individual TCRs with disease status, and machine learning to predict cytomegalovirus infection status. An early release that covered fewer than 750 HLA-typed donors contained about 300 gigabases of sequencing data and about 84 million unique TCR sequences. Four to six DR-DQ haplotypes were handled as single units for association and clustering, since linkage in the cohort was strong. HLA typing covered class I and class II loci at four-digit resolution. An earlier analysis of 500 to 650 of the donors applied high-throughput TCR beta sequencing to assess whether each TCR beta V gene segment acted as functional or pseudogenic. Of the roughly 410 genotyped donors, 75% to 85% were placed in the genetic ancestry cluster associated with self-reported Caucasian donors. Typing coverage differed by locus: A, B, C, DRB1 and DQB1 were typed in about 620-640 donors, DQA1 in approximately 520, DPA1 in 600 to 610, and DPB1 in approximately 450. In addition to the first cohort of roughly 700 subjects, a separate validation cohort of approximately 130 different subjects was used. The aim of the study was to test whether cataloging public T cell receptors could identify signatures of past pathogen exposure. Donor age, sex, ethnicity and CMV serostatus were compiled together with the repertoire data. Every discovery cohort repertoire had been produced on one sequencing platform. To study patterns of TCR occurrence, a later analysis re-analyzed previously published TCR beta repertoires from 600 to 750 donors and added high-resolution HLA genotyping. Rather than drawing on any new phenotypic data, the later analysis identified candidate immune exposures from TCR beta sequences and the way those sequences occurred across donors. Among roughly 400 genotyped donors of the cohort, an average of roughly 230,000 unique TCR beta nucleotide sequences was sequenced per donor, of which 15% to 20% were non-productive. The study profiled the T cell repertoires of some 610 subjects by immunosequencing and related them to cytomegalovirus serostatus. In a later genetic analysis, genome-wide SNP genotypes for about three fifths of the roughly 670 donors were used, and that subset was treated as a discovery cohort.

In total, 500 to 700 healthy bone marrow donors made up the cohort. At the time of sampling, all cohort members were nominally healthy, though unrecorded immune exposures were likely present. The donor tested CMV seropositive and was one of the 289 seropositive cohort members. A peripheral blood sample was provided by each donor, and peripheral blood mononuclear cells were used for TCR beta sequencing. The Qiagen DNeasy Blood Extraction Kit was used to extract genomic DNA from the blood cell samples. The germline V gene supplies CDR1 SGHRS and CDR2 YFSETQ. Deletion took 0 bases off V and 1 base off J, with a span of 7 bases between the germline ends. Spanning cysteine to phenylalanine, the CDR3 consists of 14 amino acids. CDR3 DNA is the only sequence kept; it has 42 bases, read in frame from the first base. Here is what the overall study found, with its caveats: The study listed 164 TCR beta chains as associated with cytomegalovirus. Compared with equally common non-associated chains, HLA-associated TCR beta chains in a later analysis were more clonally expanded and had lower generation probabilities. According to a later analysis, TCR association rates differed among HLA loci, with DRB1 alleles showing the most associated TCRs and HLA-C alleles showing the fewest. Presence/absence analyses assumed roughly uniform sequencing depth across donors, an assumption that may not hold. A further reported finding was that TCR beta sequences accurately predicted the HLA-A and HLA-B alleles for most subjects in the first cohort. Over 15 rarely observed V segments, including chromosome 9 orphons, were excluded from the earlier analysis of about 610 of the donors because counts were too low. This cohort had only TCR beta chains sequenced, and the lack of alpha or paired-chain data limited which features could be detected. Immune exposure information for the cohort was limited to CMV serostatus. Because some donors lacked HLA typing at each locus, the association tests relied only on the typed subset. Specific HLA alleles were associated with 15,000 to 20,000 TCR beta sequences at a false discovery rate of 0.05 in a later analysis. According to a later genetic analysis, donors in an Asian-associated ancestry cluster had fewer N-insertions in productive TCRs than the approximately 650-donor mean. V-gene and J-gene trimming of TCR beta chains was associated with a missense DCLRE1C variant in a later genetic analysis, and the association was replicated in an independent cohort. The sequencing pipeline was judged likely to have produced a cluster of highly shared sequence variants as a technical artifact. The authors suggested that the approach could potentially be extended to other disease states and immunological phenotypes. Linkage disequilibrium might explain the correlated functional status among segregating V segments, but an unknown experimental factor could not be excluded. A later analysis reported that several top co-occurrence clusters appeared linked to parvovirus B19, influenza, CMV and Epstein-Barr virus. A later analysis found that most CMV-associated TCR beta chains appeared HLA-restricted, with HLA associations seemingly driven largely by CMV exposure. Because the 87-base-pair reads could not distinguish some IMGT-functional V segments, including TRBV6-2 and TRBV6-3, those segments were excluded. Strong co-occurrence of HLA alleles, especially DR and DQ, made assigning TCR associations to individual alleles difficult. Most TCR sequences were seen in very few donors, while some public TCRs were found in many individuals. Cytomegalovirus status was reported to be diagnosed by the classifier with high specificity and sensitivity in both the original and validation cohorts. In an earlier analysis of 587 of the donors, most TCR beta V segments appeared in productive rearrangements about 87% or about 30% of the time, broadly matching IMGT annotations. A few of the identified cytomegalovirus-associated TCR beta chains were confirmed in vitro to be specific for cytomegalovirus antigens.

Regarding this clone: Its antigen is currently not known. No much larger clone is present one base from it, and per-base qualities are unavailable.

The method behind the library was the immunoSEQ multiplex PCR assay. A mixture of 60 forward primers for TCR Vbeta segments and 13 reverse primers for TCR Jbeta segments was used in the multiplex PCR. Amplification of the CDR3 region of rearranged TCR beta genes was performed with a multiplex PCR assay on genomic DNA. Amplified TCR beta libraries were sequenced as 87-base-pair reads on the Illumina HiSeq System. Concerning the study's data processing: Across the 670 or so repertoires, a later analysis counted 78 million or so unique TCR beta chains, around 11 million of which were shared by at least two donors. Raw reads were error-corrected and collapsed into unique sequences by a nearest-neighbor algorithm in which closely related sequences were merged to remove PCR and sequencing errors. V, D and J gene segments were assigned by aligning CDR3 sequences to IMGT reference sequences. For a sequence to be retained, a match of at least six nucleotides was required to both a V gene segment and a J gene segment. A rearrangement counted as productive if the CDR3 had no stop codons and remained in frame with V and J, and every other rearrangement counted as non-productive. CDR3 was defined by IMGT convention, running from the second conserved V-encoded cysteine to the conserved J-encoded phenylalanine. The earlier analysis of about 610 of the donors excluded any sequence lacking an unambiguous match to a single V gene segment. An earlier analysis of almost 600 of the donors classified V segments as functional when productive rearrangements were above 56.7% and as segregating when the standard deviation between donors was above 5%. A statistical classification framework was built to diagnose cytomegalovirus status from the catalog of TCR beta chain sequences. In a later analysis, V and J genes were assigned by comparing TCR nucleotide sequences against IMGT/GENE-DB human TR gene sequences. The TCRdist pipeline was used in a later analysis to assign CDR3 sequences and most-parsimonious VDJ recombination scenarios. In a later analysis, every TCR beta chain was defined by the combination of its CDR3 amino acid sequence and its V-gene family, and reads without a unique V-gene family were dropped. In a later analysis, approximately 590 highly shared, low-generation-probability nucleotide sequences were removed to address suspected cross-contamination and a sequencing artifact. In a later analysis, a clonal expansion index was calculated for each public chain from normalized within-repertoire ranks of inferred template counts. Generation probabilities in a later analysis came from a VDJ recombination model fitted to out-of-frame rearrangements, and those results were checked against IGoR. In a later analysis, hypergeometric tests were used to score TCR-TCR, TCR-HLA and TCR-CMV co-occurrence, with a repertoire-size bias correction applied to TCR pairs. In a later analysis, false discovery rates were estimated by permuting HLA or CMV assignments 20 times. In a later analysis, co-occurring TCRs were grouped using DBSCAN, with TCRdist sequence similarity added in when clustering inside HLA-allele-positive subsets. For co-occurrence clustering, repertoires with fewer than 30,000 or more than 120,000 public chains were excluded, along with five repertoires with anomalous nucleotide sharing. TCRdb limited this immuneACCESS table to in-frame rearrangements with V and J called. A share of clones is missing; checked studies link under half to unresolved V genes, and the rest is unexplained. V and J calls and clone size are as listed in that table; D and trimming were resolved from the DNA. The sample data list 250,000 to 300,000 clones, and about 83% of these were observed just once. The ten largest clonotypes hold more than 1.5% of the sample.

The sequenced sample was PBMCs. This sequence uses TRBV5-1 and TRBJ2-5; the D gene is not confidently resolved. The sequence was collected from a woman between 35 and 50 years old in good health and CMV-seropositive. The DNA sequence reads TGCGCCAGCAGCTTGGGGCGGCCCCAAGAGACCCAGTACTTC. Translated, it gives CASSLGRPQETQYF.